A single TCR beta chain is shown here with its context. What it binds is unknown. Carrying UMI labels, the TRB cDNA libraries were prepared through 5' RACE. Following a re-call of the 5' RACE reads, TCRdb has one entry per CDR3 protein and lacks DNA. This table lists 130,000 to 150,000 distinct CDR3 sequences. The data derive from a study of CXCR3-negative and CXCR3-positive naive CD8 T cells. Study-wide findings and caveats: Relative to CXCR3-negative naive cells, CXCR3-positive naive cells had more hydrophobic TRB CDR3s.

This CDR3 spans 13 amino acids. Germline V CDR1 and CDR2: MDHEN, SYDVKM. What was sequenced was naive CXCR3+ CD8+ T cells from blood. Regarding subset: CD45RO-CCR7+CD27+CD95- naive CD8+ T cells expressing CXCR3 (TNR3+). This sequence joins TRBV28 and TRBJ1-2. The receptor comes from a human donor in good health. Some clones in this sample may be carry-over from other donors' samples. CDR3 amino acids: CAASYEVVYGYTF.